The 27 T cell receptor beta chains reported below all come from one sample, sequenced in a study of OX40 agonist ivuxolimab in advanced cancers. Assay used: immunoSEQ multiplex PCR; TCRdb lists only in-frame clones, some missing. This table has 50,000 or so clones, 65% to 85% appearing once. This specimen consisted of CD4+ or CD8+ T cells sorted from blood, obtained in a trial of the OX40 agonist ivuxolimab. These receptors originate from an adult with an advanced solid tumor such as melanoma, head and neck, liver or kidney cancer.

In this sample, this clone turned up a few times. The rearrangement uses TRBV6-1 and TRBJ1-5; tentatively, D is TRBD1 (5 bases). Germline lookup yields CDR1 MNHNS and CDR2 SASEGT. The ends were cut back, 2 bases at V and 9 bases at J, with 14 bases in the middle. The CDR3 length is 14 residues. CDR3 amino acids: CASSERRDSGPQHF. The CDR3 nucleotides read TGTGCCAGCAGTGAAAGGAGGGACTCGGGGCCCCAGCATTTT.

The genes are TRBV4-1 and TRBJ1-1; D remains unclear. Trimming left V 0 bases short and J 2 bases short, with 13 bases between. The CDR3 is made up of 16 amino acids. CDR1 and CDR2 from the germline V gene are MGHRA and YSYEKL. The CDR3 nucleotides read TGCGCCAGCAGCCAAGATAGGTCAGGAGCTAACACTGAAGCTTTCTTT. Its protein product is CASSQDRSGANTEAFF.

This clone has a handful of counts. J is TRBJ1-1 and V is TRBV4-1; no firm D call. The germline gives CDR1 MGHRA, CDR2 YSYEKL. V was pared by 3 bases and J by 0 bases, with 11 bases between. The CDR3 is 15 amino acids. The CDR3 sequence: CASSQLPTVNTEAFF. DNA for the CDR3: TGCGCCAGCAGCCAGCTACCCACAGTGAACACTGAAGCTTTCTTT.

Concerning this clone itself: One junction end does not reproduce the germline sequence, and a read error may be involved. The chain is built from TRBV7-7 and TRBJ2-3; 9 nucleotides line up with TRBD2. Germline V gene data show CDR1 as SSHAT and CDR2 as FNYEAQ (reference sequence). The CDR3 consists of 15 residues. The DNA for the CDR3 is TGTGCTAGCAGCCGGGGGACTAGCAGAGCAGATACGCAGTATTTT. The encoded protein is CASSRGTSRADTQYF.

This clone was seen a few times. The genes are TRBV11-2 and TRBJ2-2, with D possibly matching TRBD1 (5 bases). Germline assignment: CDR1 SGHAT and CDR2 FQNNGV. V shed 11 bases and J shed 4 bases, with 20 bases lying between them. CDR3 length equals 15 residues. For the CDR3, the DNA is TGTGCCCTCCGTAGGGGCAGCTCTTTCACCGGGGAGCTGTTTTTT. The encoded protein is CALRRGSSFTGELFF.

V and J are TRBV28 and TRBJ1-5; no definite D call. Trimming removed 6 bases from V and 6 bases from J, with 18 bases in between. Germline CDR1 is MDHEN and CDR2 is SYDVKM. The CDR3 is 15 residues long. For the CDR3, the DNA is TGTGCCAGCAGCCGAGGGCGGCAGCAGAGTCAGCCCCAGCATTTT. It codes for CASSRGRQQSQPQHF. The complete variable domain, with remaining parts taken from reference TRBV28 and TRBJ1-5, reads DVKVTQSSRYLVKRTGEKVFLECVQDMDHENMFWYRQDPGLGLRLIYFSYDVKMKEKGDIPEGYSVSREKKERFSLILESASTNQTSMYLCASSRGRQQSQPQHFGDGTRLSIL.

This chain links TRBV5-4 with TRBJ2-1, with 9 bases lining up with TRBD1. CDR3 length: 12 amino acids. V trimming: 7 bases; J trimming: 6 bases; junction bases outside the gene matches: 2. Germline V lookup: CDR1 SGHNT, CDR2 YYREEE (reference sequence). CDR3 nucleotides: TGTGCCAGCGGGACAGGGCGCAATGAGCAGTTCTTC. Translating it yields CASGTGRNEQFF.

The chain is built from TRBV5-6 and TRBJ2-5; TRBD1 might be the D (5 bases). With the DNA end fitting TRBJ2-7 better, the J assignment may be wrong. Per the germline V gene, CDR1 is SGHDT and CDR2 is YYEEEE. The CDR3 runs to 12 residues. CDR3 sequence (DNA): TGTGCCAGCAGCTCGACAGTTTACGAGCAGTACTTC. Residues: CASSSTVYEQYF.

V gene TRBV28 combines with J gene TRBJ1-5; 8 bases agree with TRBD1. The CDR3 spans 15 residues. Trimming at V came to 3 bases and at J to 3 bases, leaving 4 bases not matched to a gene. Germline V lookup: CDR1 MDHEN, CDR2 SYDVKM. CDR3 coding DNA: TGTGCCAGCAGTTTCCTGGACAGGGACAATCAGCCCCAGCATTTT. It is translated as CASSFLDRDNQPQHF.

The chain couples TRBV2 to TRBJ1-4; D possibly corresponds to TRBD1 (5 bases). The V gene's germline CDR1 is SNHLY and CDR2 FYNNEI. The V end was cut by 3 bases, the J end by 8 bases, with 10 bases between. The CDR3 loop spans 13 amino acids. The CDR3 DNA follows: TGTGCCAGCAGTGATGGGGCAGGGGAAAAACTGTTTTTT. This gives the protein CASSDGAGEKLFF.

CDR3 in DNA: TGTGCCAGCACCCCCATGCTCCGGTCCGGCTATAATGAGCAGTTCTTC. Translating gives CASTPMLRSGYNEQFF. The chain employs TRBV7-9 and TRBJ2-1, with D unclear. Deletions cut 7 bases from V and 7 bases from J, with 23 bases between. The CDR3 has 16 residues. Germline V gene data show CDR1 as SEHNR and CDR2 as FQNEAQ (reference sequence).

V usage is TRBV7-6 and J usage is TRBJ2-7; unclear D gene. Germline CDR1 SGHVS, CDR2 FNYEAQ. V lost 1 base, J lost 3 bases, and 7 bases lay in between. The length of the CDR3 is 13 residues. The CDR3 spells CASSLGSHYEQYF. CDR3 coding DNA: TGTGCCAGCAGCTTAGGGAGCCACTACGAGCAGTACTTC.

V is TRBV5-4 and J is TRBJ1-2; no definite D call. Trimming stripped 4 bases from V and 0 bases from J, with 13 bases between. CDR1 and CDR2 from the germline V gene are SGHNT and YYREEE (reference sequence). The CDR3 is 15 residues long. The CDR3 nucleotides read TGTGCCAGCAGCCTGGGTAGGGCGGCTAACTATGGCTACACCTTC. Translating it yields CASSLGRAANYGYTF. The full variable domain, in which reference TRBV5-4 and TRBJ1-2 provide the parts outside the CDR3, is ETGVTQSPTHLIKTRGQQVTLRCSSQSGHNTVSWYQQALGQGPQFIFQYYREEENGRGNFPPRFSGLQFPNYSSELNVNALELDDSALYLCASSLGRAANYGYTFGSGTRLTVV.

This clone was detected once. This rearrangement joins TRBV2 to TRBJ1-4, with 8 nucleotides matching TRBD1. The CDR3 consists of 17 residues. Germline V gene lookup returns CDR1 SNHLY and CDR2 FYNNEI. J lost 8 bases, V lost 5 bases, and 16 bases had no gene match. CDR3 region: CASSRGYRTGIFEKLFF. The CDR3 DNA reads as TGTGCCAGCAGTCGGGGCTATCGGACAGGGATTTTCGAAAAACTGTTTTTT.

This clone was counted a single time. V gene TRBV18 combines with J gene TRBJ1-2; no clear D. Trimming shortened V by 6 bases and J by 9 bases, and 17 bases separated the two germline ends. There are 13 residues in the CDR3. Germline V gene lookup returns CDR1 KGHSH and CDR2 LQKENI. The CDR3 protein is CASSGRRDVSYTF. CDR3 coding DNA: TGTGCCAGCTCCGGACGAAGGGATGTTAGCTACACCTTC.

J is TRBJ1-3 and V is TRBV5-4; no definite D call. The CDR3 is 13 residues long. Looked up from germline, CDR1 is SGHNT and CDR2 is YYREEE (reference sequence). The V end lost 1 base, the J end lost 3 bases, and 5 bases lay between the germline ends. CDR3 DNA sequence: TGTGCCAGCAGCTTGCGAGTTGGAAACACCATATATTTT. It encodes CASSLRVGNTIYF.

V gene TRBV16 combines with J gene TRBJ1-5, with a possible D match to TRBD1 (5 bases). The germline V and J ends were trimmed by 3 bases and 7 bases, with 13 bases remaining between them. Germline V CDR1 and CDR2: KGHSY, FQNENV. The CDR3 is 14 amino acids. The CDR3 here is CASSQLQRGQPQHF. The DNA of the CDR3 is TGTGCCAGCAGCCAGTTGCAGCGGGGCCAGCCCCAGCATTTT.

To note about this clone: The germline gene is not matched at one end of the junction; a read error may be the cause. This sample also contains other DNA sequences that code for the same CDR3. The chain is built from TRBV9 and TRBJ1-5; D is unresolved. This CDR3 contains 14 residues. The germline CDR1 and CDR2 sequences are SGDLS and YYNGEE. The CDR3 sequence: CASSVAAVPWPQHF. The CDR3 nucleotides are TGTGCCAGCAGCGTAGCGGCGGTACCTTGGCCCCAACATTTT.

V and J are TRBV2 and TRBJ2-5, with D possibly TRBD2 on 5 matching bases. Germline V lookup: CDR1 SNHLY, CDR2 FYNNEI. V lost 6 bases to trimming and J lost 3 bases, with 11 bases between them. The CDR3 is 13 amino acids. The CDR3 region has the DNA TGTGCCAGCAGGGACTGGGCTGAAGAGACCCAGTACTTC. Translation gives CASRDWAEETQYF. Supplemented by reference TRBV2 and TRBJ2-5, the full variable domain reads EPEVTQTPSHQVTQMGQEVILRCVPISNHLYFYWYRQILGQKVEFLVSFYNNEISEKSEIFDDQFSVERPDGSNFTLKIRSTKLEDSAMYFCASRDWAEETQYFGPGTRLLVL.

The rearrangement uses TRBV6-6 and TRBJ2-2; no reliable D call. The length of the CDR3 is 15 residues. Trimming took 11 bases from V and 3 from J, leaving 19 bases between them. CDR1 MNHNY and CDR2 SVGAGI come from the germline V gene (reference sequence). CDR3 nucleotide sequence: TGTGCCGGGTCGCGAGTCCTAGTTGACACCGGGGAGCTGTTTTTT. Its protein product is CAGSRVLVDTGELFF.

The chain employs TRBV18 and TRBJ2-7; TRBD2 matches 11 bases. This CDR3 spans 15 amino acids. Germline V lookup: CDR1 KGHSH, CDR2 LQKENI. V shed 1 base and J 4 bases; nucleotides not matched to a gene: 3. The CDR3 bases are TGTGCCAGCTCACCACTGGGACTAGCGGATTACGAGCAGTACTTC. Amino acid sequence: CASSPLGLADYEQYF.

Written as DNA, the CDR3 is TGTGCCAGCAGTGCCGGGACAGGGGCCTACGAGCAGTACTTC. Its translation is CASSAGTGAYEQYF. The chain employs TRBV2 and TRBJ2-7; 10 positions agree with TRBD1. In germline, CDR1 is SNHLY, CDR2 FYNNEI. V lost 4 bases to trimming and J lost 2 bases; unmatched junction nucleotides: 2. CDR3 length: 14 residues.

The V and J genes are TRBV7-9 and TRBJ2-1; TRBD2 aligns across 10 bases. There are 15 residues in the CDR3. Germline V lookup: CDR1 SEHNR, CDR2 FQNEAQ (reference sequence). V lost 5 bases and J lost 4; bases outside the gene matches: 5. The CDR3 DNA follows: TGTGCCAGCAGCCTCGGACTAGCGGTGTACAATGAGCAGTTCTTC. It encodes CASSLGLAVYNEQFF.

This CDR3 reads CASSLEFSTDTQYF. The CDR3 DNA reads TGCGCCAGCAGCTTGGAATTTAGCACAGATACGCAGTATTTT. The chain recombines TRBV5-1 with TRBJ2-3; D remains unclear. Trimming removed 0 bases from V and 0 bases from J, with 5 bases in between. The length of the CDR3 is 14 residues. In germline, CDR1 is SGHRS, CDR2 YFSETQ.

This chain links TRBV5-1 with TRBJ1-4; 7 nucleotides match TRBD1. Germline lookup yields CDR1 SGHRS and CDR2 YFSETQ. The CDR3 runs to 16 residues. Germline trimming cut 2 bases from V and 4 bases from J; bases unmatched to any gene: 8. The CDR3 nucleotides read TGCGCCAGCAGCTTTTCCCCCGGGACAGTTAATGAAAAACTGTTTTTT. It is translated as CASSFSPGTVNEKLFF.

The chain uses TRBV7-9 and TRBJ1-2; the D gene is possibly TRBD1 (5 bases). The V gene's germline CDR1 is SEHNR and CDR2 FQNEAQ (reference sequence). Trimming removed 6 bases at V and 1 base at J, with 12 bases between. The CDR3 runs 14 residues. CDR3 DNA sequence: TGTGCCAGCAGACGAGGGGAGGGTAACTATGGCTACACCTTC. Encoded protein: CASRRGEGNYGYTF.

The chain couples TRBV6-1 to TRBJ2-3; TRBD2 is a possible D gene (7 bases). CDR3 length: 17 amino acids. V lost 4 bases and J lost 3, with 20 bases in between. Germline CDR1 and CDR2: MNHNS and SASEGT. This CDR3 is CASSVGGRRKGTDTQYF. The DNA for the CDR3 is TGTGCCAGCAGTGTGGGGGGGCGGAGAAAGGGAACAGATACGCAGTATTTT.